This entry features one T cell receptor beta chain sequence. This clone was seen a few times. The antigen this receptor binds is unknown. Base qualities are not at hand, and no much larger clone is one base apart. This sample was included in a study of cytomegalovirus exposure and HLA in healthy donors (TCRdb year 2017). Turning to the overall study: In an earlier analysis of approximately 500 of the donors, 250 to 350 Gb of sequence data and 117 million unique TCR beta sequences from roughly 200 million T cells were reported. An early release that covered some 640 HLA-typed donors contained about 300 gigabases of sequencing data and tens of millions of unique TCR sequences. Of the roughly 390 genotyped donors, over 80% were placed in the genetic ancestry cluster associated with self-reported Caucasian donors. The study aimed to test whether cataloging public T cell receptors could reveal signatures of past pathogen exposure. The study profiled the T cell repertoires of hundreds of subjects by immunosequencing and related them to cytomegalovirus serostatus. Besides the first cohort of more than 650 subjects, a separate validation cohort made up of over 95 different subjects was used. The study combined high-throughput TCR immunosequencing, statistical association of individual TCRs with disease status, and machine learning to predict cytomegalovirus infection status. A later analysis re-examined previously published TCR beta repertoires from several hundred donors and added high-resolution HLA genotyping to investigate patterns of TCR occurrence. In the later analysis, no new phenotypic data were used to find candidate immune exposures; instead, reliance was placed on TCR beta sequences and their occurrence across donors. An earlier analysis of fewer than 750 of the donors used high-throughput TCR beta sequencing to judge whether each TCR beta V gene segment behaved as functional or pseudogenic. Donor age, sex, ethnicity and CMV serostatus were collected together with the repertoire data. Genome-wide SNP genotypes for about 55% of the roughly 670 donors were used in a later genetic analysis, which treated that subset as a discovery cohort. All discovery cohort repertoires had been generated on a single sequencing platform. Both class I and class II loci were covered by HLA typing, at four-digit resolution. Typing coverage varied by locus: 629-630 donors for A, B, C, DRB1 and DQB1; 522 for DQA1; about 590 for DPA1; more than 450 for DPB1. Several DR-DQ haplotypes were treated as single units for association and clustering because of strong linkage in the cohort. Across 300 to 400 genotyped donors of the cohort, an average of about 200,000 unique TCR beta nucleotide sequences per donor were sequenced, and 15% to 20% of those sequences were non-productive. The paper as a whole reports these results and caveats: The classifier was reported to diagnose cytomegalovirus status with high specificity and sensitivity in both the original cohort and the validation cohort. A further reported finding was that TCR beta sequences accurately predicted the HLA-A and HLA-B alleles for most subjects in the first cohort. The earlier analysis of some 560 of the donors excluded around 17 rarely observed V segments, including chromosome 9 orphons, because counts were too low. According to a later analysis, parvovirus B19, influenza, CMV and Epstein-Barr virus appeared linked to several top co-occurrence clusters. In an earlier analysis of under 600 of the donors, most TCR beta V segments were observed in productive rearrangements about 90% or about 30% of the time, broadly matching IMGT annotations. Linkage disequilibrium might explain the correlated functional status among segregating V segments, but an unknown experimental factor could not be excluded. At a false discovery rate of 0.05, a later analysis linked 16,951 TCR beta sequences to specific HLA alleles. Sequencing depth was assumed to be roughly uniform across donors in the presence/absence analyses, though that assumption may not hold. According to a later genetic analysis, donors in an Asian-associated ancestry cluster had fewer N-insertions in productive TCRs than the roughly 670-donor mean. The authors suggested that the approach could potentially be generalized to other disease states and immunological phenotypes. In a later analysis, TCR association rates were found to vary across HLA loci, with the most associated TCRs seen for DRB1 alleles and the fewest for HLA-C alleles. A total of 150 to 200 TCR beta chains were listed by the study as associated with cytomegalovirus. In a later genetic analysis, a missense DCLRE1C variant was associated with V-gene and J-gene trimming of TCR beta chains, and the association was replicated in an independent cohort. The only immune exposure information available for the cohort was CMV serostatus. When HLA alleles, especially DR and DQ, strongly co-occurred, attributing TCR associations to individual alleles was difficult. A few of the identified cytomegalovirus-associated TCR beta chains were confirmed in vitro to be specific for cytomegalovirus antigens. This cohort had only TCR beta chains sequenced, and the lack of alpha or paired-chain data limited which features could be detected. Most TCR sequences were seen in very few donors, while some public TCRs were found in many individuals. HLA typing was unavailable for some donors at each locus, so association tests used only the typed subset. Some IMGT-functional V segments, including TRBV6-2 and TRBV6-3, could not be told apart with the 87-base-pair reads, so those segments were excluded. A cluster of highly shared sequence variants was judged likely to be a technical artifact of the sequencing pipeline. A later analysis found that HLA-associated TCR beta chains were more clonally expanded and had lower generation probabilities than equally common non-associated chains. In a later analysis, most CMV-associated TCR beta chains were found to appear HLA-restricted, with HLA associations seemingly driven largely by CMV exposure.

The cohort comprised around 700 healthy bone marrow donors. At the time of sampling, all cohort members were nominally healthy, though unrecorded immune exposures were likely present. The donor tested CMV seronegative and was one of the 352 seronegative cohort members. Every donor gave a peripheral blood sample, and the peripheral blood mononuclear cells from that sample were used for TCR beta sequencing. The Qiagen DNeasy Blood Extraction Kit was used to extract genomic DNA from the blood cell samples. Receptor amplification or capture employed the immunoSEQ multiplex PCR assay. For the multiplex PCR, a mixture combining 60 forward primers for TCR Vbeta segments and 13 reverse primers for TCR Jbeta segments was used. The CDR3 region of rearranged TCR beta genes was amplified from genomic DNA with a multiplex PCR assay. The amplified TCR beta libraries were sequenced on the Illumina HiSeq System as 87-base-pair reads. Turning to the authors' computational methods: In a later analysis, about 80 million unique TCR beta chains were counted across the approximately 620 repertoires, and around 10 million of these chains were shared by at least two donors. Raw reads were error-corrected and collapsed into unique sequences with a nearest-neighbor algorithm that merged closely related sequences to remove PCR and sequencing errors. Alignment of CDR3 sequences to IMGT reference sequences was used to assign V, D and J gene segments. For a sequence to be retained, at least a six-nucleotide match to both a V gene segment and a J gene segment was required. A rearrangement was called productive if the CDR3 had no stop codons and remained in frame with V and J, and every other rearrangement was called non-productive. CDR3 was defined according to IMGT convention as the region running from the second conserved V-encoded cysteine to the conserved J-encoded phenylalanine. Sequences without an unambiguous match to a single V gene segment were excluded from the earlier analysis of about 640 of the donors. In an earlier analysis of around 590 of the donors, a V segment was called functional when productive rearrangements were above 56.7%, and segregating when the standard deviation between donors exceeded 5%. A statistical classification framework was built to diagnose cytomegalovirus status from the catalog of TCR beta chain sequences. In a later analysis, TCR nucleotide sequences were compared against IMGT/GENE-DB human TR gene sequences so that V and J genes could be assigned. In a later analysis, CDR3 sequences and most-parsimonious VDJ recombination scenarios were assigned using the TCRdist pipeline. In a later analysis, each TCR beta chain was defined by its CDR3 amino acid sequence together with its V-gene family, and reads lacking a unique V-gene family were excluded. In a later analysis, 450 to 600 highly shared, low-generation-probability nucleotide sequences were removed to address suspected cross-contamination and a sequencing artifact. In a later analysis, a clonal expansion index was calculated for each public chain from normalized within-repertoire ranks of inferred template counts. A later analysis computed generation probabilities with a VDJ recombination model fitted to out-of-frame rearrangements, and checked the results against IGoR. In a later analysis, TCR-TCR, TCR-HLA and TCR-CMV co-occurrence was scored with hypergeometric tests, and a repertoire-size bias correction was applied to TCR pairs. To estimate false discovery rates, a later analysis permuted the HLA or CMV assignments 20 times. In a later analysis, co-occurring TCRs were grouped using DBSCAN, and TCRdist sequence similarity was added for clustering within HLA-allele-positive subsets. For co-occurrence clustering, repertoires with fewer than 30,000 or more than 120,000 public chains were excluded, along with roughly 5 repertoires with anomalous nucleotide sharing. TCRdb mirrors the immuneACCESS table, restricted to in-frame sequences. Some clones are absent from its copies; in checked studies, under half trace to an unresolved V gene, and the reason for the others is unknown. From that table come the V and J calls and clone size; the DNA was used to work out D and trimming. The sample contains under 150,000 clones, about 82% of them found a single time. The ten largest clones represent about 3.4% of the sample.

Based on the germline V gene (reference sequence), the CDR1 and CDR2 sequences are GTSNPN and SVGIG. Trimming takes 1 base off V and 9 bases off J; junction bases not matched to a gene: 4. The cysteine opens and the phenylalanine closes a CDR3 of 13 amino acids. Only CDR3 DNA is held: 39 bases, read in frame from base 1. The V and J segments used are TRBV30 and TRBJ1-4, with TRBD1 matching 8 junction bases. The receptor comes from a male donor in good health and CMV-seronegative. Sequencing was done on a sample of PBMCs. In nucleotides, the sequence is TGTGCCTGGAGTGGGACAGGGAGCCAAAAACTGTTTTTT. Its protein is CAWSGTGSQKLFF. The CDR3, completed at both ends by the reference TRBV30 and TRBJ1-4 genes, gives the full variable domain SQTIHQWPATLVQPVGSPLSLECTVEGTSNPNLYWYRQAAGRGLQLLFYSVGIGQISSEVPQNLSASRPQDRQFILSSKKLLLSDSGFYLCAWSGTGSQKLFFGSGTQLSVL.